This T cell receptor beta chain was captured in a study of blood T cell repertoires in COVID-19. Turning to the study itself: The study drew acute and convalescent COVID-19 samples from the United States, Italy and Spain. From T cells, B-cell-depleted T cells, or PBMCs came the material, which was cDNA or gDNA.

The CDR3 totals 13 residues. Germline V gene sequence: CDR1 MNHEY, CDR2 SVGAGI. V shed 6 bases and J shed 8 bases, with 16 bases lying between them. Study processing details: Reference gene primer amplification gave nucleated cell count estimates. Measured with immunoSEQ multiplex PCR; TCRdb has only the in-frame clones, and not every one. V, J and clone size reflect that table, while D and trimming were determined from the DNA. In the table there are around 76,000 clones, approximately 90% of which are singletons. The chain couples TRBV6-5 to TRBJ1-2; D is possibly TRBD1 (5 bases). The source is a human donor in a cohort sampled during active COVID-19. The sequencing input was peripheral blood. This CDR3 reads CASSSGGARGYTF. CDR3 coding DNA: TGTGCCAGCAGCTCGGGTGGGGCCCGGGGCTACACCTTC.